This T cell receptor beta chain was recovered during a study of blood T cell repertoires in COVID-19. On the study more broadly: From the United States, Italy and Spain came samples of acute and convalescent COVID-19.

Germline-derived CDR1 and CDR2 are MNHEY and SVGAGI. Trimming shortened V by 6 bases and J by 2 bases, and 15 bases separated the two germline ends. The CDR3 runs to 15 residues. Assay: immunoSEQ multiplex PCR; the TCRdb copy retains only in-frame clones and omits some. The table shows tens of thousands of clones, with 80% to 95% occurring only once. The sample holds one count of this clone. The sample comprised peripheral blood. The clonotype was recovered from a human donor with active COVID-19. The donor label of this sample is uncertain. V is TRBV6-5 and J is TRBJ2-3; D is perhaps TRBD2 (6 bases). CDR3 protein: CASSVAGRYTDTQYF. The CDR3 nucleotides are TGTGCCAGCAGCGTGGCGGGAAGGTACACAGATACGCAGTATTTT.